This entry features one TCR beta chain sequence. A J-beta primer mix and a sample-barcoded 5' primer were used in a second PCR of about 6 to 12 cycles. A template-switch adaptor with 12 random nucleotides tagged each cDNA molecule. TCRdb re-called the 5' RACE reads through MiXCR, storing one row per CDR3 protein. The table lists roughly 900,000 distinct CDR3 sequences, around 48% of them singletons. Per germline, CDR1 MNHEY and CDR2 SVGAGI. Trimming removed 6 bases from V and 5 bases from J; junction bases left unmatched: 8. The length of the CDR3 is 15 residues. The data were obtained in a study of blood T cells in healthy people across ages.

The TCR was taken from a man under 40 in good health. The material sequenced was blood. The V gene is TRBV6-5, the J gene TRBJ2-1; 9 nucleotides match TRBD1. The CDR3: CASRTTGTGHNEQFF. In DNA form, the CDR3 reads TGTGCCAGCAGAACAACCGGGACAGGGCACAATGAGCAGTTCTTC.